The rows below give T cell receptor beta chains drawn from one sample of a study of T cell responses to AZD1222 COVID-19 vaccine. Sequencing used immunoSEQ multiplex PCR; TCRdb keeps in-frame clones, though not all of them. The sample holds 45,000 to 55,000 clones, roughly four fifths seen once. Here the sequenced sample was peripheral blood, taken on day 0 of AZD1222 vaccination. The receptors come from an adult in good health. Both conserved end residues are part of each CDR3. D genes are given only for firm matches. Size is omitted from some rows. Given values are once, few, many or a class for expanded clones.

D: .
size: .
J: TRBJ2-5
V: TRBV6-2/TRBV6-3
DNA: TGTGCCAGCAGTTACGGAGAGACCCAGTACTTC
CDR3: CASSYGETQYF

D: TRBD1
size: .
J: TRBJ2-3
V: TRBV7-2
DNA: TGTGCCAGCAGTTCCGGGACAGGGAGGAGGGATACGCAGTATTTT
CDR3: CASSSGTGRRDTQYF

D: .
size: .
J: TRBJ2-7
V: TRBV6-5
DNA: TGTGCCAGCAACCTAGGAGGCGAGCAGTACTTC
CDR3: CASNLGGEQYF

D: TRBD1
size: medium-sized
J: TRBJ2-7
V: TRBV9
DNA: TGTGCCAGCAGCCCTCGACAGGGTACGCCCTACGAGCAGTACTTC
CDR3: CASSPRQGTPYEQYF

D: TRBD1
size: .
J: TRBJ2-7
V: TRBV7-2
DNA: TGTGCCAGCAGGTCTACAGGGGGCCCCTCATCCTACGAGCAGTACTTC
CDR3: CASRSTGGPSSYEQYF

D: TRBD1
size: few
J: TRBJ1-2
V: TRBV14
DNA: TGTGCCAGCAGCCAACCCGGACAGGGGGCCGGTGGCTACACCTTC
CDR3: CASSQPGQGAGGYTF

D: .
size: .
J: TRBJ1-2
V: TRBV12-3/TRBV12-4
DNA: TGTGCCAGCAGTTTATCTACGGGTTGGGGCTACACCTTC
CDR3: CASSLSTGWGYTF

D: TRBD2
size: .
J: TRBJ2-3
V: TRBV9
DNA: TGTGCCAGCAGCGTAGGGCTAGCGGGAGGCTATAGCACAGATACGCAGTATTTT
CDR3: CASSVGLAGGYSTDTQYF

D: .
size: .
J: TRBJ1-1
V: TRBV14
DNA: TGTGCCAGCAGTCAAGGCGTATACACTGAAGCTTTCTTT
CDR3: CASSQGVYTEAFF

D: .
size: .
J: TRBJ1-1
V: TRBV6-6
DNA: TGTGCCAGCAGTTACTCCGCAGGGAGGAACACTGAAGCTTTCTTT
CDR3: CASSYSAGRNTEAFF

D: .
size: once
J: TRBJ1-2
V: TRBV15
DNA: TGTGCCACCAGCCAACCCGGTTCTGGCGGCTACACCTTC
CDR3: CATSQPGSGGYTF

D: .
size: .
J: TRBJ2-7
V: TRBV6-5
DNA: TGTGCCAGCAGTTCCCGTACCACCTACGAGCAGTACTTC
CDR3: CASSSRTTYEQYF

D: TRBD1
size: .
J: TRBJ1-6
V: TRBV5-1
DNA: TGCGCCAGCAGCTTGGGGGGAGCCTACAGGGGTCGGTCACCCCTCCACTTT
CDR3: CASSLGGAYRGRSPLHF

D: .
size: .
J: TRBJ1-1
V: TRBV7-9
DNA: TGTGCCAGCAGTCGCTCAGGGGCCACTGAAGCTTTCTTT
CDR3: CASSRSGATEAFF

D: TRBD2
size: .
J: TRBJ2-2
V: TRBV28
DNA: TGTGCCAGCAGACCTCTAGCGGAGGCGAACACCGGGGAGCTGTTTTTT
CDR3: CASRPLAEANTGELFF

D: .
size: .
J: TRBJ1-2
V: TRBV19
DNA: TGTGCCAGTAACAACGGACGGTTCTATGGCTACACCTTC
CDR3: CASNNGRFYGYTF

D: TRBD1
size: .
J: TRBJ1-5
V: TRBV24-1
DNA: TGTGCCACCAGTGACCCAGGACAGGGCCCGAATCAGCCCCAGCATTTT
CDR3: CATSDPGQGPNQPQHF

D: TRBD1
size: .
J: TRBJ2-2
V: TRBV5-1
DNA: TGCGCCAGCAGCAACCTCCTGACAGGGATCAACACCGGGGAGCTGTTTTTT
CDR3: CASSNLLTGINTGELFF

D: .
size: .
J: TRBJ1-5
V: TRBV19
DNA: TGTGCCAGTAGTACCCTTCGAGGGGCGGATAGCAATCAGCCCCAGCATTTT
CDR3: CASSTLRGADSNQPQHF

D: .
size: .
J: TRBJ1-1
V: TRBV19
DNA: TGTGCCAGTAGTATTTCAGGGGAAGCTTTCTTT
CDR3: CASSISGEAFF

D: TRBD2
size: .
J: TRBJ2-5
V: TRBV19
DNA: TGTGCCAGTAGCACCGGACTAGCGGGGCAAGAGACCCAGTACTTC
CDR3: CASSTGLAGQETQYF

D: TRBD2
size: .
J: TRBJ2-5
V: TRBV4-1
DNA: TGCGCCAGCAGCCCCGGGAGGGCAGGGGAGACCCAGTACTTC
CDR3: CASSPGRAGETQYF

D: TRBD2
size: .
J: TRBJ2-5
V: TRBV4-1
DNA: TGCGCCAGCAGCCCCGGGCGGGGGTCTAGCGACCAAGAGACCCAGTACTTC
CDR3: CASSPGRGSSDQETQYF

D: TRBD2
size: .
J: TRBJ2-7
V: TRBV3-1/TRBV3-2
DNA: TGTGCCAGCAGCCTAGCGGGAGAGAGCGAGCAGTACTTC
CDR3: CASSLAGESEQYF

D: .
size: .
J: TRBJ2-3
V: TRBV19
DNA: .
CDR3: CASTSGQGTDTQYF

D: TRBD2
size: .
J: TRBJ2-5
V: TRBV28
DNA: TGTGCCAGCAGACTAGCGGGCGCCCTAGAGACCCAGTACTTC
CDR3: CASRLAGALETQYF

D: .
size: .
J: TRBJ1-4
V: TRBV28
DNA: TGTGCCAGCAGTTTACATCCAGTGGGGCTGTTTTTT
CDR3: CASSLHPVGLFF

D: .
size: .
J: TRBJ1-1
V: TRBV5-4
DNA: TGTGCCAGCAGCTTGAGAGGGAAAAACACTGAAGCTTTCTTT
CDR3: CASSLRGKNTEAFF